These 3 T cell receptor beta chains were all obtained from the same sample, sequenced in a study of PD-1 blockade in classical Hodgkin lymphoma. The sample's time point: cycle 4 day 1 (C4D1), after less than 7 weeks of nivolumab. Every patient was affected by relapse after autologous stem cell transplantation, while exposure to brentuximab vedotin was not uniform. Sequencing was performed with immunoSEQ multiplex PCR; in TCRdb, only in-frame clones are kept and a portion is missing. The sample records 64,000 or so clones, 90% to 95% being singletons. This specimen consisted of peripheral blood mononuclear cells (PBMCs), obtained before the fourth cycle of nivolumab. The receptors were gathered from a human donor with classical Hodgkin lymphoma.

The rearrangement links TRBV7-8 to TRBJ1-3; D is undetermined. The CDR3 spans 14 residues. Trimming pared 2 bases from V and 4 bases from J, leaving 9 bases between. Per germline, CDR1 SGHVS and CDR2 FQNEAQ. The CDR3 here is CASSLPEEGNTIYF. Here the CDR3 DNA reads TGTGCCAGCAGCTTACCGGAAGAGGGAAACACCATATATTTT.

This chain links TRBV28 with TRBJ1-1, with D maybe TRBD1 (5 bases). The CDR3 contains 14 residues. The V gene's germline CDR1 is MDHEN and CDR2 SYDVKM. Trimming shortened V by 3 bases and J by 4 bases, and 12 bases separated the two germline ends. DNA for the CDR3: TGTGCCAGCAGTTTGCTTTCAGGGCGCACTGAAGCTTTCTTT. The encoded protein is CASSLLSGRTEAFF.

The rearrangement uses TRBV6-6 and TRBJ2-2, with 12 bases matching TRBD2. V lost 4 bases and J lost 1; bases outside the gene matches: 1. The CDR3 has 16 residues. Germline V gene sequence: CDR1 MNHNY, CDR2 SVGAGI (reference sequence). The CDR3 DNA sequence: TGTGCCAGCAGTTCTAGCGGGGGGGTGAACACCGGGGAGCTGTTTTTT. Its protein product is CASSSSGGVNTGELFF.